These 21 T cell receptor beta chains came from one sample sequenced in a study of T cells in localized non-small cell lung cancer. Sequencing used immunoSEQ multiplex PCR; TCRdb keeps in-frame clones, though not all of them. In the table there are 100,000 to 150,000 clones, more than 70% of which are singletons. The sequencing here drew on peripheral blood, taken before any cancer treatment. The receptors derive from a female donor older than 55 with stage I lung adenocarcinoma.

To note about this clone: This sample includes further DNA sequences coding for the same CDR3. The rearrangement joins TRBV5-1 to TRBJ2-6; D call uncertain. From germline, CDR1 is SGHRS and CDR2 YFSETQ. The CDR3 is 15 amino acids. The ends were cut back, 0 bases at V and 4 bases at J, with 8 bases in the middle. The CDR3 loop is CASSLEGSGANVLTF. CDR3 in DNA: TGCGCCAGCAGCTTGGAAGGGTCCGGGGCCAACGTCCTGACTTTC.

This sequence joins TRBV6-1 and TRBJ2-5; D remains ambiguous. Trimming stripped 3 bases from V and 5 bases from J, with 10 bases between. From germline, CDR1 is MNHNS and CDR2 SASEGT. The length of the CDR3 is 13 residues. The CDR3 region is CASSDLVDETQYF. The CDR3 DNA sequence: TGTGCCAGCAGTGACCTCGTGGATGAGACCCAGTACTTC.

V gene TRBV7-8 combines with J gene TRBJ2-7; D possibly corresponds to TRBD2 (5 bases). This CDR3 comprises 13 residues. Germline loops: CDR1 SGHVS, CDR2 FQNEAQ. Trimming removed 3 bases from V and 3 bases from J, with 9 bases in between. CDR3 region: CASSFGGYYEQYF. CDR3 sequence (DNA): TGTGCCAGCAGCTTTGGAGGATACTACGAGCAGTACTTC.

This chain connects TRBV28 to TRBJ1-3, with D perhaps TRBD1 (5 bases). In germline, CDR1 is MDHEN, CDR2 SYDVKM. Trimming took 5 bases from V and 5 from J, leaving 16 bases between them. This CDR3 comprises 15 residues. The CDR3 DNA follows: TGTGCCAGCAGTCCCCGAAAAGGGGCTAGAAACACCATATATTTT. Translation gives CASSPRKGARNTIYF.

This chain connects TRBV27 to TRBJ2-3, with D perhaps TRBD2 (5 bases). This CDR3 spans 14 amino acids. Trimming took 5 bases from V and 1 from J, leaving 10 bases between them. Germline CDR1 and CDR2: MNHEY and SMNVEV (reference sequence). The CDR3 region has the DNA TGTGCCAGCAGTCTTAGCGCCCGCACAGATACGCAGTATTTT. This encodes CASSLSARTDTQYF.

This clone was observed a single time. The chain has TRBV7-8 and TRBJ2-7; D is unclear. Germline values: CDR1 SGHVS, CDR2 FQNEAQ. CDR3 length: 16 residues. V gave up 0 bases and J gave up 3 bases, with 15 bases separating them. Here the CDR3 reads CASSLAGGAVLYEQYF. DNA of the CDR3: TGTGCCAGCAGCTTAGCCGGCGGAGCCGTTCTCTACGAGCAGTACTTC.

The sample holds one count of this clone. V is TRBV11-3 and J is TRBJ2-5; D might be TRBD1 (5 bases). Germline CDR1 is SGHNT and CDR2 is YENEEA. This CDR3 spans 15 amino acids. V lost 1 base and J 0 bases, leaving 9 bases between the germline ends. In DNA form, the CDR3 reads TGTGCCAGCAGCTTAGGGCAGGGAAACCAAGAGACCCAGTACTTC. Amino acids: CASSLGQGNQETQYF.

The chain recombines TRBV11-2 with TRBJ2-7; 10 bases are shared with TRBD1. The CDR3 contains 15 residues. The J segment lost 3 bases and the V segment lost 7 bases, leaving 9 bases of the junction unmatched. The germline CDR1 and CDR2 sequences are SGHAT and FQNNGV. The CDR3 loop is CASTRTGDRGYEQYF. DNA of the CDR3: TGTGCCAGCACCCGTACCGGGGACAGGGGCTACGAGCAGTACTTC.

V is TRBV5-6 and J is TRBJ2-1, with 7 bases that match TRBD1. Germline trimming cut 3 bases from V and 1 base from J; bases unmatched to any gene: 10. The CDR3 contains 17 residues. Germline V lookup: CDR1 SGHDT, CDR2 YYEEEE. CDR3 sequence reads: CASSSIGTELSYNEQFF. The CDR3 DNA sequence: TGTGCCAGCAGCTCGATCGGGACAGAACTTTCCTACAATGAGCAGTTCTTC.

V usage is TRBV12-5 and J usage is TRBJ2-3; 9 nucleotides align to TRBD2. This CDR3 spans 17 amino acids. Germline V lookup: CDR1 LGHNT, CDR2 FRNRAP. The trim removed 7 bases at V and 1 base at J, leaving 12 bases unmatched. CDR3 DNA sequence: TGTGCTAGTGCCCCATTTTCTAGCGGGGATGGCACAGATACGCAGTATTTT. It encodes CASAPFSSGDGTDTQYF.

This clone was recorded only once. V gene TRBV7-9 combines with J gene TRBJ1-2; unclear D gene. Germline lookup yields CDR1 SEHNR and CDR2 FQNEAQ (reference sequence). CDR3 length: 14 amino acids. V gave up 7 bases and J gave up 8 bases, with 20 bases separating them. The CDR3 DNA sequence: TGTGCCAGCAACCCCGGTTCGGGCGTAGGGGGCTACACCTTC. This sequence encodes CASNPGSGVGGYTF.

The chain combines TRBV18 with TRBJ1-5; unclear D gene. Germline V CDR1 and CDR2: KGHSH, LQKENI. V dropped 1 base and J dropped 7 bases, with 11 bases sitting between them. The CDR3 is 14 amino acids. DNA for the CDR3: TGTGCCAGCTCACCACAACGCGGAGAACAGCCCCAGCATTTT. Translation: CASSPQRGEQPQHF. Based on the CDR3 plus reference TRBV18 and TRBJ1-5, the full variable domain is NAGVMQNPRHLVRRRGQEARLRCSPMKGHSHVYWYRQLPEEGLKFMVYLQKENIIDESGMPKERFSAEFPKEGPSILRIQQVVRGDSAAYFCASSPQRGEQPQHFGDGTRLSIL.

This chain connects TRBV6-1 to TRBJ2-5; D uncertain. CDR3 length equals 14 residues. With 4 bases removed from V and 5 bases from J, the gap between germline ends came to 14 bases. The V gene's germline CDR1 is MNHNS and CDR2 SASEGT. The CDR3 nucleotides read TGTGCCAGCAGTGGGAATCCCGGTGTGGAGACCCAGTACTTC. It translates to CASSGNPGVETQYF.

The chain carries TRBV28 and TRBJ2-3; 9 bases align to TRBD2. This CDR3 is 16 amino acids long. V dropped 6 bases and J dropped 2; count of bases not matched to a gene: 9. Germline CDR1 is MDHEN and CDR2 is SYDVKM. CDR3 sequence reads: CASRDAGGGPTDTQYF. CDR3 nucleotide sequence: TGTGCCAGCAGAGATGCGGGAGGGGGACCCACAGATACGCAGTATTTT.

The chain is built from TRBV7-6 and TRBJ2-7; TRBD2 aligns across 11 bases. After removal of 1 base from V and 1 base from J, the junction contained 3 bases not matched to a gene. The CDR3 is 16 amino acids. Germline V gives CDR1 SGHVS, CDR2 FNYEAQ. The CDR3 region is CASSLGGTSGSYEQYF. The CDR3, as DNA: TGTGCCAGCAGCTTAGGTGGGACTAGCGGATCCTACGAGCAGTACTTC.

The chain has TRBV4-2 and TRBJ1-1; 10 bases are shared with TRBD1. Trimming cost V 1 base and J 3 bases; bases outside gene matches: 8. CDR3 length: 17 residues. Per the germline V gene, CDR1 is LGHNA and CDR2 is YNFKEQ. The chain's CDR3 is CASSQAGTGVVDTEAFF. The CDR3 nucleotides are TGTGCCAGCAGCCAAGCTGGGACAGGGGTGGTTGACACTGAAGCTTTCTTT.

This clone was observed once. In DNA form, the CDR3 reads TGTGCCAGAAGCTCCCCGACCTCCCGAGGGGAGGGCACTGAAGCTTTCTTT. This sequence encodes CARSSPTSRGEGTEAFF. The rearrangement uses TRBV7-5 and TRBJ1-1. TRBV7-5 is a known pseudogene. The CDR3 spans 17 residues.

This chain links TRBV18 with TRBJ1-2, with TRBD1 matching 12 bases. J gave up 2 bases and V 3 bases, and 1 base lay outside the gene matches. CDR1 and CDR2 (germline): KGHSH, LQKENI. The CDR3 is 15 amino acids. The CDR3 is CASSPGTGGNYGYTF. The CDR3 coding sequence is TGTGCCAGCTCACCTGGGACAGGGGGCAACTATGGCTACACCTTC.

This clone occurred a few times. The chain uses TRBV18 and TRBJ2-3; 8 bases agree with TRBD2. Germline V gives CDR1 KGHSH, CDR2 LQKENI. The CDR3 loop spans 14 amino acids. V dropped 4 bases and J dropped 2; count of bases not matched to a gene: 2. The CDR3 here is CASSRLAITDTQYF. DNA for the CDR3: TGTGCCAGCTCACGACTAGCGATCACAGATACGCAGTATTTT.

The table lists this clone with a few counts. The chain has TRBV2 and TRBJ2-2; D perhaps matches TRBD2 (5 bases). The CDR3 has 11 residues. V was pared by 7 bases and J by 5 bases, with 5 bases between. Germline CDR1 is SNHLY and CDR2 is FYNNEI. In DNA, the CDR3 is TGTGCCAGCACGGGGACCGGGGAGCTGTTTTTT. Its protein product is CASTGTGELFF.

Comment on this clone: Other DNA sequences in the same sample also yield this CDR3. This sequence joins TRBV30 and TRBJ1-5; D not resolved. Germline-derived CDR1 and CDR2 are GTSNPN and SVGIG (reference sequence). The CDR3 is 13 amino acids. The V end was cut by 0 bases, the J end by 3 bases, with 6 bases between. The CDR3 sequence: CAWSVGNNQPQHF. In DNA, the CDR3 is TGTGCCTGGAGTGTAGGGAACAATCAGCCCCAGCATTTT.